This TCR beta chain derives from a study of T cell repertoires in cytomegalovirus infection. For the study at large: From public TCR beta signatures came an indication of both CMV infection and matching HLA type. Study-wide findings and caveats: The ex vivo response showed dominance by HLA-C-restricted CMV-specific TCR beta clonotypes. Accumulated public TCR beta family frequency recognized individuals carrying CMV together with the relevant HLA.

This clonotype was observed at least ten times. The antigen remains unidentified. TCRdb passed the reads through MiXCR, listing each CDR3 protein once. The table includes about 230,000 distinct CDR3 sequences, 5% to 8.5% detected once. Sequences were obtained from PBMCs. The source of this sequence is a human donor in good health (CMV status not recorded). Some clones in this sample may be carry-over from other donors' samples.

The DNA for the CDR3 is TGTGCCAGCAGCTTGAGGTATGCGGGCGCGAACACTGAAGCTTTCTTT. Translating gives CASSLRYAGANTEAFF. The rearrangement joins TRBV5-5 to TRBJ1-1, with D hard to call. Germline CDR1 and CDR2: SGHKS and YYEKEE (reference sequence). The V gene lost 1 base and the J gene lost 1 base, with 14 bases spanning the gap. The CDR3 consists of 16 residues.